The 2 T cell receptor beta chains reported below all come from one sample, sequenced in a study of T cell changes during pregnancy in multiple sclerosis. Data came from immunoSEQ multiplex PCR; TCRdb stores just in-frame clones and leaves some out. The sample has 58,000 or so clones; roughly 91% are singletons. Source: CD4+ T cells from peripheral blood mononuclear cells, taken in the third trimester of pregnancy. The receptors were sampled from a female donor with multiple sclerosis, enrolled in a pregnancy study.

The chain employs TRBV7-8 and TRBJ1-1; D is undetermined. The germline V and J ends were trimmed by 5 bases and 1 base, with 8 bases remaining between them. Germline V gene lookup returns CDR1 SGHVS and CDR2 FQNEAQ. The CDR3 totals 13 residues. Written as DNA, the CDR3 is TGTGCCAGCAGCAGCACCACGAACACTGAAGCTTTCTTT. This encodes CASSSTTNTEAFF.

The CDR3 region is CASSLSMGGLGNQPQHF. CDR3 bases: TGTGCCAGCAGTTTATCGATGGGGGGTTTGGGCAATCAGCCCCAGCATTTT. The chain is built from TRBV27 and TRBJ1-5; possible D gene TRBD1, 5 bases. The CDR3 loop spans 17 amino acids. Trimming cost V 0 bases and J 2 bases, with 14 bases left between them. Germline V gene data show CDR1 as MNHEY and CDR2 as SMNVEV (reference sequence).